Below are 22 T cell receptor beta chains sequenced from a single sample in a study of molecular identifiers for immune sequencing clone quantification. TCRdb re-derived calls from the PCR reads in MiXCR, one entry per CDR3 protein. The table lists about 640,000 distinct CDR3 sequences, 15% to 20% of them singletons. Sequencing was done on a sample of naive CD8+ T cells from blood, with Jurkat cell RNA spiked in. Subset specified: FACS-sorted CD8+CD4-CCR7+CD45RA+ naive T cells. Receptor source: a human donor in good health. Some libraries in this study had Jurkat cell RNA spiked in.

The genes are TRBV27 and TRBJ2-7, with D perhaps being TRBD1 or TRBD2 (5 bases each). The CDR3 covers 14 residues. The V end lost 8 bases, the J end lost 4 bases, and 18 bases lay between the germline ends. Germline V lookup: CDR1 MNHEY, CDR2 SMNVEV (reference sequence). The CDR3 protein is CASRGVEKLYEQYF. The CDR3 region has the DNA TGTGCCAGCCGAGGGGTAGAGAAGTTGTACGAGCAGTACTTC.

This clonotype was observed a few times. The V and J genes are TRBV7-9 and TRBJ1-2, with a weak D call TRBD1 (5 bases). This CDR3 is 14 amino acids long. Germline values: CDR1 SEHNR, CDR2 FQNEAQ (reference sequence). V was clipped by 5 bases and J by 3 bases, with 13 bases between them. The CDR3 sequence: CASSPLGEYYGYTF. As DNA, the CDR3 is TGTGCCAGCAGCCCATTGGGGGAATACTATGGCTACACCTTC.

This clonotype appeared many times. V usage is TRBV7-9 and J usage is TRBJ2-2, with 12 positions matching TRBD2. The germline CDR1 and CDR2 sequences are SEHNR and FQNEAQ (reference sequence). The CDR3 extends over 16 amino acids. V was clipped by 3 bases and J by 7 bases; unmatched bases: 6. CDR3 coding DNA: TGTGCCAGCAGCTTCTCTCTAGCGGGAGGGCTCGGGGAGCTGTTTTTT. Protein product: CASSFSLAGGLGELFF.

This clonotype has a handful of counts. The chain couples TRBV2 to TRBJ2-7; D gene unclear. Germline-derived CDR1 and CDR2 are SNHLY and FYNNEI. V gave up 0 bases and J gave up 2 bases, with 8 bases separating them. This CDR3 contains 14 residues. The CDR3 protein is CASSEAPPPYEQYF. CDR3 nucleotides: TGTGCCAGCAGTGAAGCGCCCCCGCCCTACGAGCAGTACTTC.

This clonotype has at least ten counts. The genes are TRBV20-1 and TRBJ1-5; perhaps TRBD1 as D (5 bases). Germline V gene data show CDR1 as DFQATT and CDR2 as SNEGSKA (reference sequence). V was shortened by 6 bases and J by 4 bases, with 10 bases between the two germline ends. The CDR3 extends over 12 amino acids. Here the CDR3 reads CSANGGNQPQHF. In DNA form, the CDR3 reads TGCAGTGCCAATGGGGGAAATCAGCCCCAGCATTTT.

CDR3 amino acids: CASSEPEFTLGPGELFF. The DNA for the CDR3 is TGTGCCAGCAGTGAACCAGAATTTACCCTGGGACCCGGGGAGCTGTTTTTT. The chain couples TRBV2 to TRBJ2-2; D may match TRBD1 or TRBD2 (5 bases each). V gave up 2 bases and J gave up 6 bases, with 19 bases separating them. The CDR3 sequence is 17 residues long. Germline loops: CDR1 SNHLY, CDR2 FYNNEI.

This clonotype was recorded many times. The chain is built from TRBV15 and TRBJ2-5; TRBD2 is a possible D gene (5 bases). CDR3 length: 16 amino acids. With 1 base removed from V and 3 bases from J, the gap between germline ends came to 15 bases. Germline loops: CDR1 LNHNV, CDR2 YYDKDF (reference sequence). The CDR3 bases are TGTGCCACCAGCAGAGTTGACCGAGGAGCGGAAGAGACCCAGTACTTC. It codes for CATSRVDRGAEETQYF.

About this clonotype itself: A much bigger clone sits one base away, suggesting this may be a read error. V and J are TRBV20-1 and TRBJ2-3; D unresolved. Germline V CDR1 and CDR2: DFQATT, SNEGSKA (reference sequence). The CDR3 covers 14 residues. The DNA of the CDR3 is TGCAGTGCTAGAGATGACTTTAACACAGATACGCGGTATTTT. It yields the protein CSARDDFNTDTRYF.

The chain recombines TRBV27 with TRBJ2-1; TRBD1 aligns across 8 bases. V dropped 3 bases and J dropped 2; count of bases not matched to a gene: 3. The CDR3 length is 15 residues. Germline V gene sequence: CDR1 MNHEY, CDR2 SMNVEV (reference sequence). This CDR3 is CASSFGTGAYNEQFF. In DNA, the CDR3 is TGTGCCAGCAGTTTTGGGACAGGAGCCTACAATGAGCAGTTCTTC.

This clonotype was seen many times. The rearrangement uses TRBV7-2 and TRBJ2-1; D gene unclear. The V end lost 3 bases, the J end lost 0 bases, and 9 bases lay between the germline ends. This CDR3 region has 15 residues. Germline V gene data show CDR1 as SGHTA and CDR2 as FQGNSA. The CDR3 protein is CASSFSLSSYNEQFF. Written as DNA, the CDR3 is TGTGCCAGCAGCTTTAGCCTCTCCTCCTACAATGAGCAGTTCTTC.

A few counts support this clonotype. The chain uses TRBV14 and TRBJ2-1; 9 nucleotides agree with TRBD2. Germline V lookup: CDR1 SGHDN, CDR2 FVKESK. The junction had 4 bases not matched to a gene; V was cut back by 1 base and J by 3 bases. The CDR3 is 16 residues long. The CDR3 loop reads CASSQVSSGNYNEQFF. The DNA of the CDR3 is TGTGCCAGCAGCCAAGTGTCTAGCGGGAACTACAATGAGCAGTTCTTC.

In this sample, this clonotype turned up many times. The CDR3 loop is CASSLVGVGEQFF. In nucleotides, the CDR3 is TGTGCCAGCAGCTTGGTCGGGGTTGGTGAGCAGTTCTTC. The chain links TRBV5-6 to TRBJ2-1; tentative D call: TRBD2 (5 bases). The CDR3 length is 13 residues. Trimming shortened V by 0 bases and J by 9 bases, and 10 bases separated the two germline ends. Germline-derived CDR1 and CDR2 are SGHDT and YYEEEE.

This clonotype has at least ten counts. CDR3 protein: CASSQDTMTAYYEQYF. The CDR3 DNA reads as TGCGCCAGCAGCCAAGATACCATGACTGCCTACTACGAGCAGTACTTC. The genes are TRBV4-3 and TRBJ2-7; D unclear. Trimming pared 0 bases from V and 3 bases from J, leaving 15 bases between. Germline CDR1 reads LGHNA; CDR2 reads YSLEER. This CDR3 region has 16 residues.

CDR3 sequence reads: CATSRDYMFLDRGYYEQYF. In DNA form, the CDR3 reads TGTGCCACCAGCAGAGATTATATGTTTTTGGACAGGGGCTACTACGAGCAGTACTTC. The rearrangement joins TRBV15 to TRBJ2-7, with TRBD1 matching 9 bases. The CDR3 extends over 19 amino acids. Per the germline V gene, CDR1 is LNHNV and CDR2 is YYDKDF (reference sequence). V was pared by 0 bases and J by 3 bases, with 15 bases of the junction left unmatched.

Many counts were recorded for this clonotype. The chain links TRBV20-1 to TRBJ1-1; 8 nucleotides agree with TRBD1. Germline CDR1 is DFQATT and CDR2 is SNEGSKA (reference sequence). The CDR3 covers 14 residues. J was trimmed by 4 bases and V by 2 bases; bases with no gene match: 6. CDR3 in amino acids: CSARQGASLTEAFF. CDR3 coding DNA: TGCAGTGCTAGACAGGGGGCAAGCCTCACTGAAGCTTTCTTT.

In the case of this clonotype: A much bigger clone sits one base away, suggesting this may be a read error. This CDR3 is CVSSQDRGLRDGGNEQFF. The CDR3 coding sequence is TGTGTCAGCAGCCAAGATCGTGGGTTGCGGGACGGGGGCAATGAGCAGTTCTTC. The chain recombines TRBV4-2 with TRBJ2-1; weak D call: TRBD2 (6 bases). CDR1 and CDR2 (germline): LGHNA, YNFKEQ. The CDR3 extends over 18 amino acids.

This clonotype has a count of ten or more. The V call is TRBV19, the J call TRBJ1-2, with D unclear. V lost 5 bases and J lost 1, with 5 bases in between. Germline lookup yields CDR1 LNHDA and CDR2 SQIVND (reference sequence). The CDR3 sequence is 12 residues long. The CDR3 DNA reads as TGTGCCAGTAGTCCAGATAACTATGGCTACACCTTC. Translating it yields CASSPDNYGYTF.

The chain has TRBV6-2 or TRBV6-3 and TRBJ2-2, with 7 positions matching TRBD1. V trimming: 4 bases; J trimming: 0 bases; junction bases outside the gene matches: 14. Germline V gene lookup returns CDR1 MNHEY and CDR2 SVGEGT. The CDR3 is made up of 19 amino acids. Written as DNA, the CDR3 is TGTGCCAGCAGTTTTTCCGGGACAGAGGCCTTCGCGAACACCGGGGAGCTGTTTTTT. Translation gives CASSFSGTEAFANTGELFF.

The sample holds many counts of this clonotype. The chain recombines TRBV20-1 with TRBJ1-1; 9 bases match TRBD1. The CDR3 length is 15 residues. With V trimmed by 2 bases and J by 3 bases, 7 bases remained unmatched. Germline V gives CDR1 DFQATT, CDR2 SNEGSKA (reference sequence). CDR3 coding DNA: TGCAGTGCTAGACCGGGACAGGGATCGTACACTGAAGCTTTCTTT. Amino acids: CSARPGQGSYTEAFF.

Note on this clonotype: A much larger clone lies a single base off, so this may be a read error. The rearrangement links TRBV4-3 to TRBJ2-2; possibly TRBD1 for D (6 bases). Germline assignment: CDR1 LGHNA and CDR2 YSLEER. The CDR3 spans 15 residues. Trimming cost V 3 bases and J 4 bases, with 12 bases left between them. The CDR3 DNA sequence: TGCGCCAGCAGCCAGAACAGGGATTGCACCGGGGAGCTGTTTTTT. Protein sequence: CASSQNRDCTGELFF.

Many counts were recorded for this clonotype. The chain combines TRBV28 with TRBJ1-5, with 7 bases identical to TRBD1. The CDR3 has 14 amino acids. Germline CDR1 reads MDHEN; CDR2 reads SYDVKM. V was pared by 3 bases and J by 7 bases, with 6 bases of the junction left unmatched. CDR3 bases: TGTGCCAGCAGTTTCCTCACAGGGGCCCAGCCCCAGCATTTT. This translates into CASSFLTGAQPQHF.

This clonotype has just one count. At one end, the junction sequence differs from germline, possibly due to a read error. The rearrangement joins TRBV5-3 to TRBJ1-4; D remains ambiguous. TRBV5-3 is treated as an ORF (open reading frame) with a function not yet certain. The CDR3 runs to 17 residues. The DNA for the CDR3 is TGTGCCAGAAGCCCCCCCCCCCCAGCTGCAACTAATGAAAAACTGCTTTTT. It yields the protein CARSPPPPAATNEKLLF.